These T cell receptor beta chains were read from a single sample in a study of identifying expanded T cells in peripheral blood. Assay: immunoSEQ multiplex PCR; the TCRdb copy retains only in-frame clones and omits some. This table has approximately 58,000 clones, about 85% appearing once. The material sequenced was blood. The receptors were sampled from a person aged 18 to 70 in good health. CDR3s include the opening cysteine and the closing phenylalanine or tryptophan. D genes are given only for firm matches. Only some rows state a clone size, as once, few, many or a class for expanded clones.

CDR3 DNA: TGTGCCAGCAGTGCTACAGGGAACGTTAACGATGAGCAGTTCTTC
CDR3 protein: CASSATGNVNDEQFF
V gene: TRBV25-1
clone size: -
D gene: -
J gene: TRBJ2-1
CDR3 length: 15

CDR3 DNA: TGTGCCAGCAGTGAACGCCAGGCCCTGGGTTCACCCCTCCACTTT
CDR3 protein: CASSERQALGSPLHF
V gene: TRBV6-1
clone size: few
D gene: -
J gene: TRBJ1-6
CDR3 length: 15

CDR3 DNA: TGTGCCAGCAGCCTCCCGGGGACTGAAGCTTTCTTT
CDR3 protein: CASSLPGTEAFF
V gene: TRBV5-4
clone size: -
D gene: -
J gene: TRBJ1-1
CDR3 length: 12

CDR3 DNA: TGCGCCAGCACCAAGACAGGGGTAGGCTATGGCTACACCTTC
CDR3 protein: CASTKTGVGYGYTF
V gene: TRBV5-1
clone size: -
D gene: TRBD1
J gene: TRBJ1-2
CDR3 length: 14

CDR3 DNA: TGTGCCAGCTCACCTCAGGGGGCAAACACTGAAGCTTTCTTT
CDR3 protein: CASSPQGANTEAFF
V gene: TRBV18
clone size: many
D gene: TRBD1
J gene: TRBJ1-1
CDR3 length: 14

CDR3 DNA: TGTGCCAGCAGCCTCCTAGCGGGGGGTCGAGATACGCAGTATTTT
CDR3 protein: CASSLLAGGRDTQYF
V gene: TRBV6-5
clone size: -
D gene: TRBD2
J gene: TRBJ2-3
CDR3 length: 15

CDR3 DNA: TGTGCCAGCAGCGAATCTCGGGGTCGGGGTTGGGAGACCCAGTACTTC
CDR3 protein: CASSESRGRGWETQYF
V gene: TRBV7-6
clone size: -
D gene: -
J gene: TRBJ2-5
CDR3 length: 16

CDR3 DNA: TGTGCTAGTGCCCTACAGGGGGCGAGCACTGAAGCTTTCTTT
CDR3 protein: CASALQGASTEAFF
V gene: TRBV12-5
clone size: -
D gene: TRBD1
J gene: TRBJ1-1
CDR3 length: 14

CDR3 DNA: TGTGCCAGTAGTATTCAAACAGGACAAGAGACCCAGTACTTC
CDR3 protein: CASSIQTGQETQYF
V gene: TRBV19
clone size: -
D gene: -
J gene: TRBJ2-5
CDR3 length: 14

CDR3 DNA: TGTGCCAGCAGGCCGGGACAGGATGGTCGGGTCGAGCAGTACTTC
CDR3 protein: CASRPGQDGRVEQYF
V gene: TRBV11-2
clone size: -
D gene: TRBD1
J gene: TRBJ2-7
CDR3 length: 15

CDR3 DNA: TGCGCCAGCACAATATCAGCAGGTGCTGGGGGCTACACCTTC
CDR3 protein: CASTISAGAGGYTF
V gene: TRBV5-1
clone size: -
D gene: -
J gene: TRBJ1-2
CDR3 length: 14

CDR3 DNA: TGTGCCAGCAGCTCGACCGATGCAGATTATAATTCACCCCTCCACTTT
CDR3 protein: CASSSTDADYNSPLHF
V gene: TRBV11-2
clone size: -
D gene: -
J gene: TRBJ1-6
CDR3 length: 16

CDR3 DNA: TGTGCCAGCAGCTTAGTAGTGGCCGGGGAGCTGTTTTTT
CDR3 protein: CASSLVVAGELFF
V gene: TRBV11-2
clone size: few
D gene: -
J gene: TRBJ2-2
CDR3 length: 13

CDR3 DNA: TGTGCCAGCAGTTTACAGGCTAATTGGGGTGAGCAGTTCTTC
CDR3 protein: CASSLQANWGEQFF
V gene: TRBV27
clone size: -
D gene: -
J gene: TRBJ2-1
CDR3 length: 14

CDR3 DNA: TGTGCCAGCTCGGAAGAGGGAGACACTGAAGCTTTCTTT
CDR3 protein: CASSEEGDTEAFF
V gene: TRBV2
clone size: few
D gene: -
J gene: TRBJ1-1
CDR3 length: 13

CDR3 DNA: TGTGCCAGTAGTTCCCCTCGGCCGACTGCGGCGTCCAGCAATGAGCAGTTCTTC
CDR3 protein: CASSSPRPTAASSNEQFF
V gene: TRBV19
clone size: -
D gene: -
J gene: TRBJ2-1
CDR3 length: 18

CDR3 DNA: TGTGCCAGCAGCCAGCGGACAGGGGCGTACAATGAGCAGTTCTTC
CDR3 protein: CASSQRTGAYNEQFF
V gene: TRBV7-9
clone size: -
D gene: TRBD1
J gene: TRBJ2-1
CDR3 length: 15

CDR3 DNA: TGTGCCAGCAGCTTAGCCCAGCGGGTTCTGAACACCGGGGAGCTGTTTTTT
CDR3 protein: CASSLAQRVLNTGELFF
V gene: TRBV7-8
clone size: few
D gene: -
J gene: TRBJ2-2
CDR3 length: 17

CDR3 DNA: TGTGCCAGCAGCGTAACTAGCGGGAAGAATGAGCAGTTCTTC
CDR3 protein: CASSVTSGKNEQFF
V gene: TRBV9
clone size: -
D gene: TRBD2
J gene: TRBJ2-1
CDR3 length: 14

CDR3 DNA: TGTGCCAGCAGTTCCGCCACAGGTATCGATACGCAGTATTTT
CDR3 protein: CASSSATGIDTQYF
V gene: TRBV6-5
clone size: -
D gene: -
J gene: TRBJ2-3
CDR3 length: 14

CDR3 DNA: TGTGCCAGTAATCCAAACCCTGGGGCTGAAGCTTTCTTT
CDR3 protein: CASNPNPGAEAFF
V gene: TRBV19
clone size: -
D gene: -
J gene: TRBJ1-1
CDR3 length: 13

CDR3 DNA: TGCGCCAGCAGCTTGCCGGGACTAGGGCTCTCTGGGGCCAACGTCCTGACTTTC
CDR3 protein: CASSLPGLGLSGANVLTF
V gene: TRBV10-2
clone size: -
D gene: TRBD2
J gene: TRBJ2-6
CDR3 length: 18

CDR3 DNA: TGTGCCAGCAGCTTAGGGGCTAGCGGGGGCACAGATACGCAGTATTTT
CDR3 protein: CASSLGASGGTDTQYF
V gene: TRBV7-9
clone size: -
D gene: TRBD2
J gene: TRBJ2-3
CDR3 length: 16